This T cell receptor (beta chain) was recovered during a study of a mutant IDH1 vaccine in newly diagnosed glioma. In the study overall: Once 4-6 weeks had passed after radiotherapy alone, vaccination started, or it started with temozolomide cycles. Among treated patients, around 62% were male and approximately 40% female, and mean age was approximately 40 years. Patients previously underwent radiotherapy, temozolomide, or both, and most underwent both.

Specified time point: week 11, during vaccination. Topical imiquimod accompanied each vaccine dose, which consisted of 300 ug of mutant IDH1 20-mer peptide. Repertoires were generated with immunoSEQ multiplex PCR, while TCRdb's copy carries only in-frame clones and drops some. This table has fewer than 150,000 clones, roughly 88% appearing once. This clone was seen a single time. Its specificity is unknown. V lost 1 base to trimming and J lost 3 bases, with 15 bases between them. CDR1 is MNHEY and CDR2 is SVGAGI in the germline V gene. The CDR3 is 16 amino acids. This chain uses TRBV6-5 with TRBJ1-1, with a tentative D call TRBD1 (5 bases). The TCR was taken from a woman aged 45-65 years with glioma. Sequenced here: PBMCs, sampled from a glioma patient whose treatment included an IDH1 peptide vaccine. For the CDR3, the DNA is TGTGCCAGCAGTTACTACCCCCGGGGGTACGACACTGAAGCTTTCTTT. Its protein product is CASSYYPRGYDTEAFF.